A selection of T cell receptor beta chains follows, all from one sample in a study of blood T cell repertoires in COVID-19. Measured with immunoSEQ multiplex PCR; TCRdb has only the in-frame clones, and not every one. This table has roughly 140,000 clones, 88% appearing once. Sequencing was carried out using peripheral blood. These receptors originate from a woman aged 45-65 years with acute or convalescent COVID-19. Each CDR3 is given with its conserved first and last residue. A D gene is named only where the DNA matches it firmly. Some rows have no size entry. The others give once, few or many, or a class for an expanded clone.

CDR3 DNA	CDR3 protein	D gene	clone size	J gene	V gene
TGTGCCAGTAGTGTCGGGGGGAATGAGCAGTTCTTC	CASSVGGNEQFF	TRBD2	.	TRBJ2-1	TRBV19
TGTGCCAGCAGTTACTCGAGACAGAGAGCAACCTACGAGCAGTACTTC	CASSYSRQRATYEQYF	.	.	TRBJ2-7	TRBV6-2/TRBV6-3
TGTGCCAGCAGCGTAGCAGGGAACTATGGCTACACCTTC	CASSVAGNYGYTF	.	.	TRBJ1-2	TRBV9
TGTGCCAGCAGCCCCACCAGGTCCCCTTACGAGCAGTACTTC	CASSPTRSPYEQYF	.	.	TRBJ2-7	TRBV4-2
TGTGCCAGCAGCGTAGACAGGGTAAATGAGCAGTTCTTC	CASSVDRVNEQFF	.	.	TRBJ2-1	TRBV9
TGCGCCAGCAGCCAAGACCCAAAACTAGCTGTGGGGGCAGATACGCAGTATTTT	CASSQDPKLAVGADTQYF	.	.	TRBJ2-3	TRBV4-1
TGTGCCAGCAGTTTTCGTTCGGGACTAGTGGTCCACGAGCAGTACTTC	CASSFRSGLVVHEQYF	TRBD2	.	TRBJ2-7	TRBV28
TGTGCCAGCCGATCGGACAGGAGTGGCTACACCTTC	CASRSDRSGYTF	TRBD1	few	TRBJ1-2	TRBV6-5
TGTGCCAGCAGTGAATGGGTGGGGCAGAGCAATCAGCCCCAGCATTTT	CASSEWVGQSNQPQHF	.	.	TRBJ1-5	TRBV6-1
TGTGCCAGCAGTACCCGACAGGGTGGCGATGAGCAGTTCTTC	CASSTRQGGDEQFF	TRBD1	.	TRBJ2-1	TRBV27
TGTGCCAGCAGTGACGCCGGTACCGGCGAGCAGTACTTC	CASSDAGTGEQYF	.	few	TRBJ2-7	TRBV6-4
TGCAGCGTTGACATGCTATGGGCCCAAGGCAATGAGCAGTTCTTC	CSVDMLWAQGNEQFF	.	.	TRBJ2-1	TRBV29-1
TGTGCCACCAGCAGAGATCGGGGCGAGCAGTACTTC	CATSRDRGEQYF	.	.	TRBJ2-7	TRBV15
TGTGCCAGCAGGGCGCAGGGTAAAGCTTTCTTT	CASRAQGKAFF	.	.	TRBJ1-1	TRBV6-5
TGTGCCAGCAGTTTGGTGACAATGACTAGCGGGACCTACGAGCAGTACTTC	CASSLVTMTSGTYEQYF	TRBD2	.	TRBJ2-7	TRBV28
TGTGCCAGCAGCGCAGAGGCGTATGGCTACACCTTC	CASSAEAYGYTF	.	.	TRBJ1-2	TRBV7-2